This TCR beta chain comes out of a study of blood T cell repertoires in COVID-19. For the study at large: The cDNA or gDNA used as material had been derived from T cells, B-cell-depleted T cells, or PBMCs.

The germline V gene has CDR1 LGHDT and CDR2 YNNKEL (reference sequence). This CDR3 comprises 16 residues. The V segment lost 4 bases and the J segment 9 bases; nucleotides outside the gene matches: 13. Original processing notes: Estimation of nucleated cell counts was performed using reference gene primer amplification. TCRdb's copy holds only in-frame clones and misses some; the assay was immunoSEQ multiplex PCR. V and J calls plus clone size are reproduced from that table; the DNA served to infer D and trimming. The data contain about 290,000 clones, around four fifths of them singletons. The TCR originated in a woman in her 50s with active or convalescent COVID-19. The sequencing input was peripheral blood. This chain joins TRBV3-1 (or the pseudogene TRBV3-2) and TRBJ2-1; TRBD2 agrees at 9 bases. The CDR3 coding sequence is TGTGCCAGCAGCCGGCTCCTAGCGGGAAAGGGGGGTGAGCAGTTCTTC. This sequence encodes CASSRLLAGKGGEQFF.